This entry lists 9 T cell receptor beta chains sequenced from one sample in a study of identical twins. TCRdb re-called the 5' RACE reads with MiXCR, one entry per CDR3 protein. Of 200,000 to 250,000 distinct CDR3 sequences in the sample, 7% were seen once. These sequences were also reported in another study, on yellow fever vaccine responses in identical twins.

The sample consisted of memory (CD45RO+) T cells sorted from blood. The receptors originated from a woman aged 18 to 35 in good health.

The chain recombines TRBV7-8 with TRBJ2-7; D unresolved. The CDR3 runs 15 residues. V was trimmed by 1 base and J by 12 bases, leaving 22 bases between them. CDR1 and CDR2 from the germline V gene are SGHVS and FQNEAQ. CDR3 DNA: TGTGCCAGCAGCTTAGTGTTCCCGGACCTGGGGTTAATGTACTTC. Protein product: CASSLVFPDLGLMYF.

In its sample, this clonotype was seen many times. The V call is TRBV15, the J call TRBJ1-1, with D possibly TRBD1 on 6 matching bases. V was pared by 0 bases and J by 4 bases, with 15 bases between. The CDR3 totals 16 residues. Germline V gene data show CDR1 as LNHNV and CDR2 as YYDKDF (reference sequence). CDR3 loop: CATSRDRRGAGTEAFF. The CDR3 DNA follows: TGTGCCACCAGCAGAGATCGCAGGGGAGCGGGCACTGAAGCTTTCTTT.

This clonotype was found many times. The genes are TRBV7-8 and TRBJ2-1; tentative D call: TRBD1 (6 bases). Trimming cost V 3 bases and J 6 bases, with 12 bases left between them. The CDR3 is 14 residues long. Germline lookup yields CDR1 SGHVS and CDR2 FQNEAQ. The CDR3 sequence: CASSLERGSNEQFF. CDR3 DNA: TGTGCCAGCAGCTTGGAAAGGGGGTCCAATGAGCAGTTCTTC.

The rearrangement joins TRBV7-9 to TRBJ2-7; D perhaps matches TRBD1 (5 bases). V was clipped by 1 base and J by 5 bases, with 15 bases between them. Germline V gene sequence: CDR1 SEHNR, CDR2 FQNEAQ (reference sequence). The CDR3 has 15 residues. DNA of the CDR3: TGTGCCAGCAGCTTAGAGCCAGGGTTAAGCGACGAGCAGTACTTC. It codes for CASSLEPGLSDEQYF.

This clonotype was observed at least ten times. The chain uses TRBV29-1 and TRBJ2-2; perhaps TRBD1 as D (5 bases). With 4 bases removed from V and 1 base from J, the gap between germline ends came to 7 bases. CDR1 is SQVTM and CDR2 is ANQGSEA in the germline V gene. The CDR3 is 13 residues long. In DNA, the CDR3 is TGCAGCGTTGCCAGGGTGAACACCGGGGAGCTGTTTTTT. It codes for CSVARVNTGELFF.

This clonotype was seen a few times. The chain combines TRBV3-1 with TRBJ2-2; D unclear. V gave up 6 bases and J gave up 6 bases, with 11 bases separating them. CDR1 and CDR2 from the germline V gene are LGHDT and YNNKEL (reference sequence). There are 13 residues in the CDR3. The CDR3 nucleotides are TGTGCCAGCAGACCGATAAGGTCCGGGGAGCTGTTTTTT. This encodes CASRPIRSGELFF.

This chain connects TRBV5-1 to TRBJ2-1; D gene uncertain. Trimming cost V 0 bases and J 7 bases, with 11 bases left between them. The germline V gene has CDR1 SGHRS and CDR2 YFSETQ. CDR3 length: 14 amino acids. CDR3 region: CASSLGLQSNEQFF. CDR3 in DNA: TGCGCCAGCAGCTTGGGATTACAGAGTAATGAGCAGTTCTTC.

This clonotype has ten or more counts. The chain uses TRBV24-1 and TRBJ2-3; no reliable D call. The CDR3 runs to 15 residues. Trimming left V 7 bases short and J 0 bases short, with 13 bases between. Germline loops: CDR1 KGHDR, CDR2 SFDVKD. This CDR3 reads CATSTTASSTDTQYF. The CDR3 nucleotides are TGTGCCACCAGCACCACAGCCTCTAGCACAGATACGCAGTATTTT.

This clonotype was detected many times. The chain combines TRBV5-5 with TRBJ2-7; D gene ambiguous. The V end lost 0 bases, the J end lost 6 bases, and 16 bases lay between the germline ends. The V gene's germline CDR1 is SGHKS and CDR2 YYEKEE (reference sequence). The CDR3 is made up of 15 amino acids. In DNA form, the CDR3 reads TGTGCCAGCAGCTTGGCCCTCGGATCATCCGGCGAGCAGTACTTC. Residues: CASSLALGSSGEQYF.